The 20 T cell receptor beta chains given below trace back to one sample, sequenced in a study of metastatic and nonmetastatic thyroid tumors. No treatment had been given to any patient before thyroid surgery. TCRdb reprocessed the PCR reads via MiXCR. Of over 40,000 clones listed, about 22% are singletons. Sequencing was carried out using blood. Receptors were obtained from a male donor with papillary thyroid cancer or a benign thyroid nodule (not recorded which). Some clones in this sample may be carry-over from other donors' samples.

There are many counts of this clone. The V call is TRBV7-2, the J call TRBJ1-6, with D uncertain. Germline loops: CDR1 SGHTA, CDR2 FQGNSA. The CDR3 loop spans 13 amino acids. Trimming pared 3 bases from V and 9 bases from J, leaving 9 bases between. The CDR3 here is CASSLSLRSPLHF. The CDR3 bases are TGTGCCAGCAGCTTGAGCTTACGTTCACCCCTCCACTTT.

About this clone: A junction boundary mismatches the germline segment, possibly from a read error. V gene TRBV20-1 combines with J gene TRBJ2-7, with a weak D call TRBD1 (5 bases). The CDR3 runs to 13 residues. Germline-derived CDR1 and CDR2 are DFQATT and SNEGSKA (reference sequence). CDR3 protein: CSLTRGTTYDQYF. The CDR3 nucleotides are TGCAGTTTGACAAGGGGTACCACCTACGACCAGTACTTC.

This clone was observed many times. The chain recombines TRBV6-1 with TRBJ1-2, with 7 bases matching TRBD1. CDR1 is MNHNS, CDR2 SASEGT, per germline. The V and J ends lost 1 base and 7 bases, in that order; junction bases with no gene match: 6. The CDR3 loop spans 14 amino acids. The CDR3 loop is CASSEVDREGGYTF. DNA of the CDR3: TGTGCCAGCAGTGAAGTAGACAGGGAAGGTGGCTACACCTTC.

There are many counts of this clone. V usage is TRBV2 and J usage is TRBJ1-2; D is perhaps TRBD1 (5 bases). Germline lookup yields CDR1 SNHLY and CDR2 FYNNEI. V was cut by 9 bases and J by 1 base, with 15 bases left in between. The CDR3 is 14 amino acids. The CDR3 region is CASTLSGLNYGYTF. For the CDR3, the DNA is TGTGCCAGTACCTTATCAGGGCTTAACTATGGCTACACCTTC.

The table lists this clone with many counts. The chain combines TRBV2 with TRBJ2-2, with 10 bases fitting TRBD1. Germline CDR1 reads SNHLY; CDR2 reads FYNNEI. Trimming at V came to 3 bases and at J to 4 bases, leaving 2 bases not matched to a gene. The CDR3 is made up of 15 amino acids. The CDR3 coding sequence is TGTGCCAGCAGTGAGGACAGGGGGACCACCGGGGAGCTGTTTTTT. This translates into CASSEDRGTTGELFF.

In its sample, this clone was seen many times. The gene calls are TRBV5-1 and TRBJ2-2; D uncertain. CDR1 is SGHRS and CDR2 is YFSETQ in the germline V gene. Trimming took 0 bases from V and 2 from J, leaving 11 bases between them. The length of the CDR3 is 16 residues. Written as DNA, the CDR3 is TGCGCCAGCAGCTTGGAGTTGGGCGGAAACACCGGGGAGCTGTTTTTT. This encodes CASSLELGGNTGELFF.

The V gene is TRBV30, the J gene TRBJ1-2; D is undetermined. Germline CDR1 and CDR2: GTSNPN and SVGIG (reference sequence). The CDR3 loop spans 15 amino acids. With 2 bases removed from V and 4 bases from J, the gap between germline ends came to 17 bases. Written as DNA, the CDR3 is TGTGCCTGGAGTCCTACCCAACCCCGGAGCTATGGCTACACCTTC. This encodes CAWSPTQPRSYGYTF.

This clone was picked up many times. V usage is TRBV6-2 or TRBV6-3 and J usage is TRBJ2-2, with a possible D match to TRBD2 (5 bases). V was pared by 7 bases and J by 2 bases, with 14 bases between. The germline CDR1 and CDR2 sequences are MNHEY and SVGEGT. The CDR3 sequence is 15 residues long. The CDR3: CASTPSGDNTGELFF. Written as DNA, the CDR3 is TGTGCCAGCACCCCGAGCGGAGATAACACCGGGGAGCTGTTTTTT.

This clone has at least ten counts. V is TRBV27 and J is TRBJ2-1; no clear D gene. Trimming cost V 5 bases and J 2 bases, with 13 bases left between them. Per germline, CDR1 MNHEY and CDR2 SMNVEV (reference sequence). The CDR3 is 15 residues long. The CDR3 here is CASSPSFAAYNEQFF. The CDR3 DNA is TGTGCCAGCAGTCCTTCCTTCGCGGCCTACAATGAGCAGTTCTTC.

There are many counts of this clone. J is TRBJ2-2 and V is TRBV4-2; TRBD2 might be the D (5 bases). Germline CDR1 reads LGHNA; CDR2 reads YNFKEQ. V was clipped by 7 bases and J by 4 bases, with 22 bases between them. CDR3 length: 17 amino acids. The CDR3 sequence: CASNPRLNSRGTGELFF. The CDR3 DNA sequence: TGTGCCAGCAACCCTCGGCTTAACAGTCGGGGCACCGGGGAGCTGTTTTTT.

Turning to this clone: An end of the junction does not agree with germline; a read error may underlie this. J is TRBJ1-2 and V is TRBV20-1; D is unresolved. This CDR3 has 10 residues. Germline values: CDR1 DFQATT, CDR2 SNEGSKA (reference sequence). The CDR3 DNA reads as TGCAGTGCTAGGTGGTCCTCTCCCCACTTC. Translation gives CSARWSSPHF.

This clone has more than one count but fewer than ten. The chain is built from TRBV4-1 and TRBJ1-2; TRBD1 aligns across 9 bases. V shed 1 base and J 4 bases; nucleotides not matched to a gene: 7. The CDR3 is 16 residues long. The germline V gene encodes CDR1 MGHRA and CDR2 YSYEKL. In DNA form, the CDR3 reads TGCGCCAGCAGCCAAGGGCACAGGGGGCTTGCCTATGGCTACACCTTC. This translates into CASSQGHRGLAYGYTF.

This clone came up many times. This sequence joins TRBV2 and TRBJ2-5, with TRBD2 matching over 9 bases. V shed 4 bases, J shed 7 bases, and the junction held 7 bases outside the gene matches. Germline CDR1 SNHLY, CDR2 FYNNEI. The CDR3 totals 14 residues. The chain's CDR3 is CASSVAGARGTQYF. The CDR3 DNA sequence: TGTGCCAGCAGTGTAGCGGGAGCCAGGGGGACCCAGTACTTC.

This clone was observed many times. This chain joins TRBV18 and TRBJ2-2, with unresolved D. Per germline, CDR1 KGHSH and CDR2 LQKENI. The V end lost 0 bases, the J end lost 2 bases, and 4 bases lay between the germline ends. CDR3 length: 14 residues. CDR3 bases: TGTGCCAGCTCACCACCCACTAACACCGGGGAGCTGTTTTTT. Translating it yields CASSPPTNTGELFF. The variable domain in full, completed from reference TRBV18 and TRBJ2-2, reads NAGVMQNPRHLVRRRGQEARLRCSPMKGHSHVYWYRQLPEEGLKFMVYLQKENIIDESGMPKERFSAEFPKEGPSILRIQQVVRGDSAAYFCASSPPTNTGELFFGEGSRLTVL.

The chain carries TRBV19 and TRBJ2-1, with 11 bases lining up with TRBD2. Germline trimming cut 7 bases from V and 4 bases from J; bases unmatched to any gene: 9. Germline V CDR1 and CDR2: LNHDA, SQIVND (reference sequence). The CDR3 consists of 16 residues. Written as DNA, the CDR3 is TGTGCCAGTACCAAACTGACTAGCGGGGATTACAATGAGCAGTTCTTC. Its translation: CASTKLTSGDYNEQFF.

There are many counts of this clone. The J gene is TRBJ1-6, the V gene TRBV5-4; no clear D. The V end lost 0 bases, the J end lost 0 bases, and 7 bases lay between the germline ends. Germline CDR1 reads SGHNT; CDR2 reads YYREEE (reference sequence). CDR3 length equals 16 residues. This chain's CDR3 is CASSLGGGSYNSPLHF. For the CDR3, the DNA is TGTGCCAGCAGCTTGGGCGGAGGCTCCTATAATTCACCCCTCCACTTT.

This clone was picked up a small number of times. The chain carries TRBV6-1 and TRBJ2-3, with D possibly being TRBD1 (6 bases). Germline loops: CDR1 MNHNS, CDR2 SASEGT. V lost 4 bases and J 3 bases, leaving 20 bases between the germline ends. This CDR3 has 17 residues. The CDR3 coding sequence is TGTGCCAGCAGTGTTCAGTTCCGTACAGGGACAACAGATACGCAGTATTTT. Translated: CASSVQFRTGTTDTQYF.

This clone was found a few times. This rearrangement joins TRBV6-2 or TRBV6-3 to TRBJ1-3, with a weak D call TRBD1 (5 bases). V lost 2 bases and J lost 8, with 13 bases in between. Per the germline V gene, CDR1 is MNHEY and CDR2 is SVGEGT. This CDR3 comprises 14 residues. CDR3 DNA sequence: TGTGCCAGCAGTTACCCGGGGATGGGGGACACCATATATTTT. Residues: CASSYPGMGDTIYF.

Many counts were recorded for this clone. The rearrangement uses TRBV5-1 and TRBJ1-1; D is unclear. V dropped 4 bases and J dropped 0 bases, with 13 bases sitting between them. The CDR3 loop spans 15 amino acids. Germline V gene sequence: CDR1 SGHRS, CDR2 YFSETQ. The CDR3 DNA reads as TGCGCCAGCAGCGTTTCCGTCCGGCTGAACACTGAAGCTTTCTTT. Protein: CASSVSVRLNTEAFF.

This clone was detected many times. This chain connects TRBV28 to TRBJ2-7, with D unclear. The CDR3 is 13 amino acids. Trimming removed 5 bases from V and 2 bases from J, with 10 bases in between. Germline assignment: CDR1 MDHEN and CDR2 SYDVKM. The CDR3 protein is CASSPNVAYEQYF. The DNA of the CDR3 is TGTGCCAGCAGTCCTAACGTGGCCTACGAGCAGTACTTC.